Listed below are T cell receptor beta chains from one sample, sequenced in a study of shared clonotypes between healthy human individuals. TCRdb keeps only in-frame clones here, not all; method: immunoSEQ multiplex PCR. Among about 2,500,000 clones listed, 90% to 95% were seen once. Sample: naive CD4+ T cells sorted from blood. These receptor sequences come from a man aged 18 to 30 in good health. Each CDR3 is given with its conserved first and last residue. The D gene is left open where the match is weak. Part of the rows lack a size; the others show once, few, many or a class for expanded clones.

size	V	J	D	DNA	CDR3
NA	TRBV7-2	TRBJ2-1	NA	TGTGCCAGCAGCTTAGCCCGGGGGCGGGGAGATGAGCAGTTCTTC	CASSLARGRGDEQFF
NA	TRBV29-1	TRBJ2-5	NA	TGCAGCGTTGTAGTAGGTTCGCGAGGGGAGACCCAGTACTTC	CSVVVGSRGETQYF
NA	TRBV11-3	TRBJ2-5	TRBD1	TGTGCCAGCAGCTTATCGGGACAGGGAGGAGAGACCCAGTACTTC	CASSLSGQGGETQYF
NA	TRBV9	TRBJ2-5	NA	TGTGCCAGCACCCCCCGGGGCCAAGAGACCCAGTACTTC	CASTPRGQETQYF
NA	TRBV30	TRBJ2-7	NA	TGTGCCTGGAGTGGGGGACGGGCCGAGCAGTACTTC	CAWSGGRAEQYF
NA	TRBV6-6	TRBJ2-1	TRBD2	TGTGCCAGCTCTTTTACCGGGACTAGCGGGGACAATGAGCAGTTCTTC	CASSFTGTSGDNEQFF
NA	TRBV18	TRBJ1-4	NA	TGTGCCAGCTCACCAAAGGGGAACATGGATGAAAAACTGTTTTTT	CASSPKGNMDEKLFF
NA	TRBV30	TRBJ1-2	NA	TGTGCCTGGAGTTCAGGGGATCATGGCTACACCTTC	CAWSSGDHGYTF
NA	TRBV7-9	TRBJ1-2	TRBD1	TGTGCCAGCAGCTTGGACAGGGGTACTAACTATGGCTACACCTTC	CASSLDRGTNYGYTF
NA	TRBV4-1	TRBJ2-1	TRBD1	TGCGCCAGCAGCCCGGGACAGGGAATAGGAAATGAGCAGTTCTTC	CASSPGQGIGNEQFF
NA	TRBV5-6	TRBJ1-1	NA	TGTGCCAGCAGCTTGGCCGGAATGGGTCCTGGCACTGAAGCTTTCTTT	CASSLAGMGPGTEAFF
once	TRBV2	TRBJ2-3	TRBD1	TGTGCCAGCAGGGCCGAGGGGGCGATCACAGATACGCAGTATTTT	CASRAEGAITDTQYF
NA	TRBV7-9	TRBJ1-1	NA	TGTGCCAGCAGCTTTCCAGGGGCGGGCACTGAAGCTTTCTTT	CASSFPGAGTEAFF
NA	TRBV6-5	TRBJ1-1	NA	TGTGCCAGCAGCTACGGACAGTCGGAAGCTTTCTTT	CASSYGQSEAFF
once	TRBV29-1	TRBJ1-2	NA	TGCAGCGTCGTTGACCCAGAAAGGGGTGGCTACACCTTC	CSVVDPERGGYTF
few	TRBV6-1	TRBJ1-5	NA	TGTGCCAGCACCCTAGGAACCAGAGGGGATCAGCCCCAGCATTTT	CASTLGTRGDQPQHF
few	TRBV10-2	TRBJ1-1	NA	TGCGCCAGCTCCACAGGTTTTGAGGCTTTCTTT	CASSTGFEAFF
NA	TRBV5-4	TRBJ2-6	NA	TGTGCCAGCAGCCCTACAGGAGATAGCTCTGGGGCCAACGTCCTGACTTTC	CASSPTGDSSGANVLTF